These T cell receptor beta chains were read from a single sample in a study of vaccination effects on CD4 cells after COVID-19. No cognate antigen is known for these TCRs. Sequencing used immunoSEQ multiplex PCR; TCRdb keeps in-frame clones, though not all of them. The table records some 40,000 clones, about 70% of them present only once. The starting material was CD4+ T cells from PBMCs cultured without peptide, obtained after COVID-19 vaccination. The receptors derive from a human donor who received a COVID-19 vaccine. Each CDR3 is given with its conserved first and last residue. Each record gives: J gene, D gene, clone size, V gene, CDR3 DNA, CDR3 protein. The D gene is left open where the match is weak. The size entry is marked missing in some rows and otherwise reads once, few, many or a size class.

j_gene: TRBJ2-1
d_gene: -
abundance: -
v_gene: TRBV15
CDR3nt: TGTGCCACCAGCAGAGTCTACAACAATGAGCAGTTCTTC
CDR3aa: CATSRVYNNEQFF

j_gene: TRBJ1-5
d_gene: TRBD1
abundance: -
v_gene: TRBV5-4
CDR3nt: TGTGCCAGCAGCTCCGGGACAGGGGGCAATCAGCCCCAGCATTTT
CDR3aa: CASSSGTGGNQPQHF

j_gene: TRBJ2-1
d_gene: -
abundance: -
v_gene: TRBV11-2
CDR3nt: TGTGCCAGCAGCTTAATAGCTAGCTTCGATGAGCAGTTCTTC
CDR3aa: CASSLIASFDEQFF

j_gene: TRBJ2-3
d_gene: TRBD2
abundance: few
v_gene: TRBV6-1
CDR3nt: TGTGCCAGCAGTGAAGGTAGCGGGGGGGGCACAGATACGCAGTATTTT
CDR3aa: CASSEGSGGGTDTQYF

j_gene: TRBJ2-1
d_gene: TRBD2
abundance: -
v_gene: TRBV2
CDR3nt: TGTGCCAGCATTCGGTCAGCGGGAAGTGAGCAGTTCTTC
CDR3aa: CASIRSAGSEQFF

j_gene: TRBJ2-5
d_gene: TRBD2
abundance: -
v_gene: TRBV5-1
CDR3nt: TGCGCCAGCAGCACCGGACAGACCTCTGCTAGCGGGAGGTACCAAGAGACCCAGTACTTC
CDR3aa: CASSTGQTSASGRYQETQYF

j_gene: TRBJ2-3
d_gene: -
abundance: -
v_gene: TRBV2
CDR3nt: TGTGCCAGCAGTGACCAGTGGGGAGATACGCAGTATTTT
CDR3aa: CASSDQWGDTQYF

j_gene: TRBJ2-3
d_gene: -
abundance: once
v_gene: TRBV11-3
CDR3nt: TGTGCCAGCAGCTTAGATTCTCGCGGGGGCACAGATACGCAGTATTTT
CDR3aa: CASSLDSRGGTDTQYF

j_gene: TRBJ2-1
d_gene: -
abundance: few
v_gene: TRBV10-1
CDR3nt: TGCGCCAGCACCCGGGAACTCCACAATGAGCAGTTCTTC
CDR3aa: CASTRELHNEQFF

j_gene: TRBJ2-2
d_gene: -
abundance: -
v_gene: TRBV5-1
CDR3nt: TGCGCCAGCAGCTTGGACGCCGGGGAGCTGTTTTTT
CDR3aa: CASSLDAGELFF